This T cell receptor (beta chain) is from a study of chemoradiotherapy in HPV16-positive cancers. Study results and caveats: During treatment, candidate HPV-specific clones and E7-related motifs expanded in tumor.

Samples were taken several times over chemoradiotherapy. Profiling relied on immunoSEQ multiplex PCR, and the TCRdb table lists in-frame clones only, not all of them. The sample carries 6,500 to 8,500 clones, around nine tenths recorded once. The germline V and J ends were trimmed by 0 bases and 2 bases, with 10 bases remaining between them. From germline, CDR1 is KGHSH and CDR2 LQKENI. CDR3 length equals 15 residues. Of note for this clone: Its specificity is not known.

The origin of this receptor is a human donor with HPV-associated anogenital cancer. The sample consisted of tumor tissue, taken from a patient who underwent chemoradiotherapy. The chain has TRBV18 and TRBJ2-5; D is unresolved. CDR3 loop: CASSPPSLTQETQYF. CDR3 in DNA: TGTGCCAGCTCACCACCGTCCCTGACGCAAGAGACCCAGTACTTC.